This T cell receptor beta chain was obtained from a study of identical twins. Study-level findings and limits: The conclusions drew on cross-sectional statistical analysis instead of tracking the same donors. Twin pairs' shared out-of-frame alpha sequences were enriched in low generation probability. While abundant cord blood beta clonotypes carried fewer insertions, memory repertoires showed no such pattern.

TCRdb recomputed calls from the 5' RACE reads with MiXCR, one row per CDR3 protein. The sample holds about 890,000 distinct CDR3 sequences, about 12% seen once. For this clonotype: As yet, its antigen is unknown.

These same data were also listed under a study on yellow fever vaccine responses in identical twins.

Specimen: PBMCs. This sequence was found in a woman younger than 30 in good health.

The CDR3 DNA reads as TGTGCCACCAGCAGAGATGAGATAATTATAACAGATACGCAGTATTTT. Encoded protein: CATSRDEIIITDTQYF. The chain links TRBV15 to TRBJ2-3, with D uncertain. The CDR3 spans 16 residues. Per the germline V gene, CDR1 is LNHNV and CDR2 is YYDKDF (reference sequence). Trimming pared 0 bases from V and 3 bases from J, leaving 13 bases between. The full variable domain, rest sourced from reference TRBV15 and TRBJ2-3, is DAMVIQNPRYQVTQFGKPVTLSCSQTLNHNVMYWYQQKSSQAPKLLFHYYDKDFNNEADTPDNFQSRRPNTSFCFLDIRSPGLGDTAMYLCATSRDEIIITDTQYFGPGTRLTVL.